The 2 T cell receptor beta chains below were found in one sample sequenced in a study of control samples from healthy donors and cancer patients. Some clones are missing from TCRdb's copy, which holds only in-frame ones; the method was immunoSEQ multiplex PCR. The sample gives about 170,000 clones, roughly 88% of which show up once; around 5% is in the top ten. The specimen was blood. The receptors were sampled from a woman aged 30 to 39 in good health.

The rearrangement uses TRBV9 and TRBJ1-6; the D gene is possibly TRBD1 (5 bases). The CDR3 runs to 15 residues. Germline lookup yields CDR1 SGDLS and CDR2 YYNGEE. The ends were cut back, 4 bases at V and 7 bases at J, with 15 bases in the middle. This chain's CDR3 is CASSPQGQPNSPLHF. CDR3 coding DNA: TGTGCCAGCAGCCCCCAGGGCCAGCCGAATTCACCCCTCCACTTT.

The chain combines TRBV14 with TRBJ2-1; D is unresolved. In germline, CDR1 is SGHDN, CDR2 FVKESK. Trimming removed 4 bases at V and 5 bases at J, with 12 bases between. The CDR3 covers 14 residues. The CDR3 reads CASSRRAFNNEQFF. Here the CDR3 DNA reads TGTGCCAGCAGCCGACGGGCCTTTAACAATGAGCAGTTCTTC.